Sequencing of this T cell receptor (beta chain) was carried out in a study of PD-L1 blockade in urothelial cancer (dated by TCRdb to the late 2010s). For the wider study: All patients started therapy around 2014 and received atezolizumab 1,200 mg intravenously every 3 weeks. About 90% of the roughly 29 patients were males with bladder-origin urothelial cancer, and about two thirds of the roughly 30 reported a prior smoking history. An ECOG performance status of 0 or 1 was recorded for the patients, and 0 to 3 prior chemotherapy regimens had been received by the patients. Blood samples were analyzed at 3 weeks after treatment start (second dose) and at 6 weeks after treatment start. A median of roughly 140,000 T cells and 80,000 to 100,000 unique TCRs was obtained from blood samples, and a median clonality of approximately 0.086 was observed. Somatic, immune and clinical correlates of response to PD-L1 blockade with atezolizumab in urothelial cancer were the focus of an exploratory multi-omic analysis. Pretreatment tumor samples and matched peripheral blood, collected serially before and after atezolizumab treatment, underwent TCR sequencing. Durable clinical benefit was defined as progression-free survival longer than 6 months, and TCR features were also tested against progression-free and overall survival. In the same patients, whole exome sequencing and RNA sequencing of pretreatment tumors were performed in addition to TCR sequencing. Some ten patients reached durable clinical benefit, while 20 or so patients did not. Pretreatment blood TCR-seq was available for about 30 patients, at least one posttreatment blood collection was obtained for about 24 patients, and tumor TCR-seq was available for about 24 patients. The investigation overall reported the following: Improved progression-free and overall survival was associated with having pretreatment peripheral blood TCR clonality below the median. Because the sample size was small (n ≈ 30) and many of the analyses were exploratory, the results are meant to be hypothesis-generating. At 3 weeks after the start of treatment, tumor-associated TCR clones in peripheral blood had expanded more in patients with durable benefit (n of about 20, p = 0.022).

Including cysteine and phenylalanine, the CDR3 has 15 amino acids. Kept here is only the CDR3 DNA, which spans 45 bases and is read in frame from base 1. The time point label corresponds to: peripheral blood 6 weeks after treatment start. A cohort of some 29 patients with locally advanced or metastatic urothelial carcinoma, treated at Memorial Sloan Kettering on a trial protocol, was included. Peripheral blood mononuclear cells were collected pretreatment and during treatment, with between 1 and 8 total time points obtained per patient. The Qiagen DNeasy Blood extraction kit was used to purify genomic DNA from total PBMCs and from tumor samples. Collected pretreatment and during treatment, PBMCs were isolated and stored as previously described. To estimate absolute template abundance from read counts, synthetic TCR analog templates were spiked into each PCR. Using the immunoSEQ assay, TCRbeta CDR3 regions were amplified from genomic DNA with bias-controlled V and J gene primers. Sequencing of rearranged TCRbeta segments was performed at approximately 20X coverage. In the source study's methods: Clustering was used to correct sequencing errors, and CDR3s were annotated against IMGT so that V, D and J genes could be assigned. Only productive TCRbeta rearrangements were used in downstream analyses, excluding out-of-frame or stop-codon sequences. Clonality was computed as one minus Shannon entropy normalized by the log of the number of unique productive sequences. Fisher's exact test with Benjamini-Hochberg correction, at a threshold of adjusted p below 0.01, was used to find clones that differed between time points or between blood and tumor. TCRdb re-hosts the immuneACCESS table, in-frame sequences only. Its copies lack some clones; in the studies checked, an unresolved V gene accounts for under half of them, and the cause for the rest is not known. Clone size and V and J calls were adopted from that table, with D and trimming inferred from the DNA. Counted in this sample were roughly 45,000 clones; under 90% of them appeared once. The ten largest clonotypes hold over 12% of the sample.

This clone was detected only once. Its antigen is not yet known. No quality values exist for individual bases; no much larger clone is one base distant. The receptor was derived from a man aged 60 to 75 with urothelial cancer. The rearrangement joined TRBV21-1 to TRBJ2-1; the DNA was not compared with TRBD2, the D call given in the table. TRBV21-1 is termed a pseudogene. This sample comprised PBMCs, obtained around atezolizumab (anti-PD-L1) treatment. CDR3 loop: CASSTLPIGWYEQFF. The DNA sequence is TGTGCCAGCAGCACCCTCCCCATCGGTTGGTATGAGCAGTTCTTC.